The 18 T cell receptor beta chains reported below all come from one sample, sequenced in a study of regulatory T cells in long-lasting Graves disease. Noted time point: persistent/refractory GD, antithyroid drugs over 5 years with positive TRAb. The TCR library was made from RNA extracted from PBMCs. Through Arm-PCR of CDR3 regions and iRepertoire HTBI primers, TCR beta libraries were built. MiXCR, applied by TCRdb to the multiplex PCR reads, yields one record per CDR3 protein. The data hold a few hundred thousand distinct CDR3 sequences, with roughly a quarter observed a single time. The material sequenced was peripheral blood mononuclear cells (PBMCs), taken when the disease was refractory, from a patient treated with antithyroid drugs. Source of these receptors: a female donor with Graves disease.

The DNA for the CDR3 is TGCAGTGCTAGGCTTGGAAGGGGGGGAACTGAAGCTTTCTTT. Protein sequence: CSARLGRGGTEAFF. The V call is TRBV20-1, the J call TRBJ1-1; possibly TRBD1 for D (6 bases). Per the germline V gene, CDR1 is DFQATT and CDR2 is SNEGSKA (reference sequence). The CDR3 has 14 residues. V lost 3 bases and J 5 bases, leaving 16 bases between the germline ends.

This chain connects TRBV7-8 to TRBJ1-2; a possible D gene is TRBD1 (5 bases). The CDR3 is 15 amino acids. Germline CDR1 SGHVS, CDR2 FQNEAQ. V was trimmed by 5 bases and J by 5 bases, leaving 18 bases between them. CDR3 nucleotide sequence: TGTGCCAGCAGCCCCCCCGAGACAGTAACTTATGGCTACACCTTC. This codes for CASSPPETVTYGYTF.

This clonotype was recorded at least ten times. This sequence joins TRBV6-1 and TRBJ2-5; 8 bases map to TRBD1. CDR1 MNHNS and CDR2 SASEGT come from the germline V gene. This CDR3 has 14 amino acids. V lost 6 bases and J lost 3; bases outside the gene matches: 6. The DNA of the CDR3 is TGTGCCAGCAGGGAACCGGGACAGGAAGAGACCCAGTACTTC. Encoded protein: CASREPGQEETQYF.

This clonotype was found many times. The rearrangement uses TRBV7-2 and TRBJ1-4; D is unresolved. This CDR3 is 15 amino acids long. Trimming shortened V by 2 bases and J by 6 bases, and 13 bases separated the two germline ends. CDR1 and CDR2 from the germline V gene are SGHTA and FQGNSA. CDR3 DNA: TGTGCCAGCAGCTTACTGGGTCTCGGGTATGAAAAACTGTTTTTT. Translated, it gives CASSLLGLGYEKLFF.

At least ten counts were recorded for this clonotype. The chain is built from TRBV29-1 and TRBJ1-2, with D tentatively TRBD1 (5 bases). V was shortened by 4 bases and J by 0 bases, with 9 bases between the two germline ends. The V gene's germline CDR1 is SQVTM and CDR2 ANQGSEA. The CDR3 consists of 13 residues. CDR3 loop: CSVAQGPNYGYTF. CDR3 coding DNA: TGCAGCGTTGCCCAGGGACCTAACTATGGCTACACCTTC.

This clonotype was detected many times. This chain connects TRBV6-1 to TRBJ2-7; 8 bases align to TRBD1. Unmatched junction bases numbered 8, after V lost 6 bases and J lost 4 bases. From germline, CDR1 is MNHNS and CDR2 SASEGT. The CDR3 has 14 amino acids. Here the CDR3 DNA reads TGTGCCAGCAGGATGGGACAGGTTGTGTACGAGCAGTACTTC. Residues: CASRMGQVVYEQYF.

The gene calls are TRBV30 and TRBJ1-6; D uncertain. CDR1 and CDR2 from the germline V gene are GTSNPN and SVGIG (reference sequence). This CDR3 spans 13 amino acids. Trimming took off 1 base at V and 8 bases at J, with 9 bases between the two ends. The DNA for the CDR3 is TGTGCCTGGAGTGGGAGAGGTGATTCACCCCTCCACTTT. Its translation is CAWSGRGDSPLHF.

This clonotype has only a few counts. This rearrangement joins TRBV5-1 to TRBJ1-2, with 10 bases lining up with TRBD1. The CDR3 loop spans 16 amino acids. V shed 0 bases, J shed 5 bases, and the junction held 7 bases outside the gene matches. The germline V gene encodes CDR1 SGHRS and CDR2 YFSETQ. The CDR3 sequence is CASSLGGTGVPYGYTF. The CDR3 bases are TGCGCCAGCAGCTTGGGGGGGACAGGGGTCCCTTATGGCTACACCTTC.

Only a few counts were recorded for this clonotype. The gene calls are TRBV6-5 and TRBJ2-3; a possible D gene is TRBD1 (5 bases). The germline V gene has CDR1 MNHEY and CDR2 SVGAGI. The V gene lost 4 bases and the J gene lost 4 bases, with 15 bases spanning the gap. This CDR3 contains 15 residues. CDR3 nucleotides: TGTGCCAGCAGTTTAGCCGGACACGAGTCAGATACGCAGTATTTT. Protein product: CASSLAGHESDTQYF.

This clonotype was counted many times. The V call is TRBV6-5, the J call TRBJ1-1; unclear D gene. The CDR3 loop spans 12 amino acids. The germline V and J ends were trimmed by 2 bases and 6 bases, with 7 bases remaining between them. CDR1 is MNHEY and CDR2 is SVGAGI in the germline V gene. The chain's CDR3 is CASSYVGSEAFF. CDR3 nucleotide sequence: TGTGCCAGCAGTTACGTTGGGTCTGAAGCTTTCTTT.

This clonotype appeared a few times. The J gene is TRBJ2-6, the V gene TRBV6-1; 12 nucleotides line up with TRBD2. Germline-derived CDR1 and CDR2 are MNHNS and SASEGT. The CDR3 runs 22 residues. Germline trimming cut 5 bases from V and 0 bases from J; bases unmatched to any gene: 17. CDR3 nucleotides: TGTGCCAGCAGTCCCCATCCGAGGACTAGCGGGACTAGTTTCTCTGGGGCCAACGTCCTGACTTTC. Translation gives CASSPHPRTSGTSFSGANVLTF.

The chain uses TRBV2 and TRBJ1-5; a weak D match, TRBD1 (6 bases). CDR1 and CDR2 (germline): SNHLY, FYNNEI. CDR3 length equals 15 residues. Trimming removed 6 bases from V and 11 bases from J, with 23 bases in between. CDR3 nucleotides: TGTGCCAGCAGCCAAGGTGAAGGAGGCGGGGGCGCCCAGCATTTT. Translated: CASSQGEGGGGAQHF.

This clonotype was detected a few times. The chain carries TRBV28 and TRBJ2-7; D perhaps matches TRBD1 (6 bases). CDR1 MDHEN and CDR2 SYDVKM come from the germline V gene. Trimming took off 3 bases at V and 2 bases at J, with 11 bases between the two ends. CDR3 size: 14 residues. CDR3: CASSFPRDTYEQYF. DNA for the CDR3: TGTGCCAGCAGTTTTCCCCGGGACACCTACGAGCAGTACTTC.

There are many counts of this clonotype. This chain connects TRBV12-3 or TRBV12-4 to TRBJ2-4, with TRBD1 matching 10 bases. Trimming took 4 bases from V and 5 from J; bases not matched to a gene: 2. CDR3 length: 14 residues. CDR3 region: CASSSGTGENIQYF. As DNA, the CDR3 is TGTGCCAGCAGTTCAGGGACAGGGGAAAACATTCAGTACTTC.

This clonotype came up many times. The chain carries TRBV2 and TRBJ2-7; possibly TRBD1 for D (5 bases). The CDR3 runs 12 residues. Germline CDR1 SNHLY, CDR2 FYNNEI. Between the trimmed V and J ends, which lost 10 bases and 5 bases, there was a span of 15 bases. In DNA, the CDR3 is TGTGCCAACCGGGCAGGGTTGAACGAGCAGTACTTC. Its translation is CANRAGLNEQYF.

This clonotype was counted a single time. This rearrangement joins TRBV30 to TRBJ2-7; TRBD1 agrees at 7 bases. Germline trimming cut 5 bases from V and 5 bases from J; bases unmatched to any gene: 3. CDR3 length equals 11 residues. Germline V gives CDR1 GTSNPN, CDR2 SVGIG (reference sequence). The CDR3 is CAWDRANEQYF. In DNA, the CDR3 is TGTGCCTGGGACAGGGCCAACGAGCAGTACTTC.

This sequence joins TRBV12-3 or TRBV12-4 and TRBJ1-1; 7 positions match TRBD1. The trim removed 7 bases at V and 8 bases at J, leaving 7 bases unmatched. This CDR3 comprises 12 residues. The CDR3 loop is CASIQLQGEAFF. Here the CDR3 DNA reads TGTGCCAGCATCCAATTACAGGGGGAAGCTTTCTTT.

This clonotype has more than one count but fewer than ten. The rearrangement links TRBV6-9 to TRBJ1-1; D uncertain. CDR3 length: 13 amino acids. Germline CDR1 and CDR2: MNHGY and SVAAGI. V gave up 0 bases and J gave up 4 bases, with 6 bases separating them. CDR3 bases: TGTGCCAGCAGTTATTCGGGAGTCACTGAAGCTTTCTTT. Translation: CASSYSGVTEAFF.